The 11 T cell receptor beta chains below all came from one sample that was sequenced in a study of CD8+CD57+ T cells in acquired aplastic anemia (dated by TCRdb to the late 2010s). TCRdb names Illumina HiSeq 2000 as the instrument used. Profiling of TCR beta VDJ combinations and CDR3 sequences used genomic DNA as the template. TCRdb redid the processing of the public reads, applying fastp at Q25 and MiXCR, and retained in-frame beta chains. Merged by CDR3 protein, the rows form single entries marked with the most common genes and DNA. The sample records around 220,000 distinct CDR3 sequences, 40% to 60% of which are singletons. 20% of the sample is held by the ten biggest clonotypes. Expansion of CD8+CD57+ cells had been shown by flow cytometry in the patients chosen for sequencing. The sequencing input was sorted CD4+, CD8+, or CD8+CD57+ T cells (not recorded which) from PBMCs. Source of these receptors: a human donor with aplastic anemia.

V is TRBV10-3 and J is TRBJ2-7; D may be TRBD1 or TRBD2 (5 bases each). The better agreement between TRBJ2-5 and the DNA end casts doubt on the J call. Germline loops: CDR1 ENHRY, CDR2 SYGVKD. The CDR3 has 15 residues. The chain's CDR3 is CAISETTGPQETQYF. The CDR3 DNA is TGTGCCATCAGTGAGACGACGGGACCTCAAGAGACCCAGTACTTC.

The chain has TRBV20-1 and TRBJ2-5, with 14 bases aligning to TRBD2. The germline V gene has CDR1 DFQATT and CDR2 SNEGSKA (reference sequence). J lost 5 bases, V lost 6 bases, and 8 bases had no gene match. This CDR3 is 15 amino acids long. CDR3 in DNA: TGCAGTGCCCCGACTAGCGGGGGGGCCGGGGAGACCCAGTACTTC. It specifies CSAPTSGGAGETQYF.

The rearrangement uses TRBV7-9 and TRBJ1-4; D gene uncertain. The CDR3 totals 15 residues. Trimming cost V 0 bases and J 8 bases, with 13 bases left between them. The V gene's germline CDR1 is SEHNR and CDR2 FQNEAQ (reference sequence). The CDR3 DNA reads as TGTGCCAGCAGCTTAGCCCTGGGAGGCAGCGAAAAACTGTTTTTT. This sequence encodes CASSLALGGSEKLFF.

In its sample, this clonotype was seen a few times. This chain links TRBV11-1 with TRBJ2-1; D is ambiguous. The V and J ends lost 7 bases and 1 base respectively, with 11 bases between them. CDR3 length equals 14 residues. Germline V gene data show CDR1 as SGHAT and CDR2 as FQDESV (reference sequence). CDR3 nucleotide sequence: TGTGCCAGCACCTTGGGCGTTTCCTACAATGAGCAGTTCTTC. Amino acids: CASTLGVSYNEQFF.

This clonotype occurred many times. The rearrangement uses TRBV6-2 or TRBV6-3 and TRBJ2-7, with 8 bases matching TRBD1. The V gene end was trimmed by 2 bases and the J gene end by 2 bases; junction bases not matched to a gene: 5. This CDR3 region has 15 residues. Germline V gene data show CDR1 as MNHEY and CDR2 as SVGEGT. The CDR3 reads CASSYARQGPYEQYF. CDR3 nucleotide sequence: TGTGCCAGCAGTTACGCCCGACAGGGGCCCTACGAGCAGTACTTC.

The chain combines TRBV20-1 with TRBJ1-5; TRBD1 is a possible D gene (6 bases). Per the germline V gene, CDR1 is DFQATT and CDR2 is SNEGSKA (reference sequence). The V end lost 5 bases, the J end lost 3 bases, and 14 bases lay between the germline ends. The length of the CDR3 is 14 residues. The CDR3, as DNA: TGCAGTGCTCAGACCGGGACACCCAATCAGCCCCAGCATTTT. Translating gives CSAQTGTPNQPQHF.

The V and J genes are TRBV19 and TRBJ2-1; no clear D. The CDR3 sequence is 14 residues long. V dropped 1 base and J dropped 5 bases, with 9 bases sitting between them. The germline gives CDR1 LNHDA, CDR2 SQIVND (reference sequence). The CDR3 DNA sequence: TGTGCCAGTAGTATAGGGGTGACCGACAATGAGCAGTTCTTC. As protein: CASSIGVTDNEQFF.

The chain combines TRBV14 with TRBJ1-6, with D hard to call. Germline assignment: CDR1 SGHDN and CDR2 FVKESK. Trimming cost V 1 base and J 10 bases, with 5 bases left between them. This CDR3 spans 12 amino acids. The CDR3, as DNA: TGTGCCAGCAGCCAAGCACGCTCACCCCTCCACTTT. Its translation: CASSQARSPLHF.

Only a few counts were recorded for this clonotype. The chain is built from TRBV19 and TRBJ2-3, with 10 bases matching TRBD1. This CDR3 comprises 15 residues. The germline V gene encodes CDR1 LNHDA and CDR2 SQIVND (reference sequence). J was trimmed by 7 bases and V by 5 bases; bases with no gene match: 9. The CDR3 bases are TGTGCCAGTAGTGTGAGGGGGACAGGGGTAAATACGCAGTATTTT. Translated, it gives CASSVRGTGVNTQYF.

This clonotype was observed a few times. This CDR3 is CASSGEGGSHEQYF. CDR3 nucleotide sequence: TGTGCCAGCAGCGGGGAGGGCGGTTCCCACGAGCAGTACTTC. This rearrangement joins TRBV9 to TRBJ2-7; 7 nucleotides match TRBD2. The CDR3 is made up of 14 amino acids. J gave up 5 bases and V 3 bases, and 8 bases lay outside the gene matches. Germline lookup yields CDR1 SGDLS and CDR2 YYNGEE.

This CDR3 reads CSGTIGPVLFF. The CDR3 nucleotides read TGCAGCGGTACAATTGGGCCTGTATTGTTCTTC. The chain recombines TRBV29-1 with TRBJ2-1; D is unresolved. The V end was cut by 7 bases, the J end by 15 bases, with 19 bases between. This CDR3 region has 11 residues. Germline V gene sequence: CDR1 SQVTM, CDR2 ANQGSEA.